These 22 T cell receptor beta chains were all obtained from the same sample, sequenced in a study of T cell responses to AZD1222 COVID-19 vaccine. The repertoire was sequenced with immunoSEQ multiplex PCR; TCRdb's copy has only in-frame clones and lacks some. The repertoire holds some 140,000 clones, with roughly 90% as singletons. Sequencing was performed on peripheral blood, taken on day 0 of AZD1222 vaccination. Receptors were obtained from an adult in good health.

CDR3 region: CASSRYRVGSYEQYF. The CDR3 coding sequence is TGTGCCAGCAGCCGCTATCGGGTAGGTTCCTACGAGCAGTACTTC. The chain uses TRBV27 and TRBJ2-7, with D unresolved. Trimming shortened V by 6 bases and J by 1 base, and 16 bases separated the two germline ends. The CDR3 length is 15 residues. In germline, CDR1 is MNHEY, CDR2 SMNVEV (reference sequence).

V is TRBV5-1 and J is TRBJ2-5; 7 nucleotides match TRBD2. After removal of 0 bases from V and 5 bases from J, the junction contained 13 bases not matched to a gene. Looked up from germline, CDR1 is SGHRS and CDR2 is YFSETQ. This CDR3 is 17 amino acids long. CDR3 sequence: CASSLDRGSSGGETQYF. In DNA form, the CDR3 reads TGCGCCAGCAGCTTGGATCGCGGGAGTTCGGGTGGGGAGACCCAGTACTTC.

This chain joins TRBV7-2 and TRBJ2-5; D is unclear. Trimming pared 1 base from V and 4 bases from J, leaving 7 bases between. CDR3 size: 13 residues. Germline loops: CDR1 SGHTA, CDR2 FQGNSA. The CDR3 DNA sequence: TGTGCCAGCAGCTTAGTCTTCGGAGAGACCCAGTACTTC. Translation gives CASSLVFGETQYF. Supplemented by reference TRBV7-2 and TRBJ2-5, the full variable domain reads GAGVSQSPSNKVTEKGKDVELRCDPISGHTALYWYRQSLGQGLEFLIYFQGNSAPDKSGLPSDRFSAERTGGSVSTLTIQRTQQEDSAVYLCASSLVFGETQYFGPGTRLLVL.

The genes are TRBV11-3 and TRBJ2-1; TRBD1 matches 7 bases. In germline, CDR1 is SGHNT, CDR2 YENEEA. Trimming at V came to 5 bases and at J to 10 bases, leaving 20 bases not matched to a gene. The CDR3 runs to 17 residues. The CDR3 protein is CASSARQGTGPAREQFF. The CDR3 DNA is TGTGCCAGCAGCGCACGACAGGGTACAGGGCCAGCCCGAGAGCAGTTCTTC.

V gene TRBV18 combines with J gene TRBJ2-3; D not certain. This CDR3 has 15 residues. V lost 3 bases and J 1 base, leaving 11 bases between the germline ends. Germline V CDR1 and CDR2: KGHSH, LQKENI. This chain's CDR3 is CASSPPVPGTDTQYF. The CDR3 DNA sequence: TGTGCCAGCTCACCCCCTGTTCCCGGCACAGATACGCAGTATTTT.

This chain uses TRBV30 with TRBJ1-4; TRBD1 matches 7 bases. Germline CDR1 is GTSNPN and CDR2 is SVGIG (reference sequence). CDR3 size: 13 residues. Trimming removed 8 bases from V and 5 bases from J; junction bases left unmatched: 8. In nucleotides, the CDR3 is TGTGCCGGATTGACAGGGCCGAATGAAAAACTGTTTTTT. It is translated as CAGLTGPNEKLFF.

The J gene is TRBJ1-1, the V gene TRBV19; perhaps TRBD1 as D (5 bases). Germline V gene sequence: CDR1 LNHDA, CDR2 SQIVND (reference sequence). The CDR3 has 17 residues. V lost 3 bases and J 2 bases, leaving 19 bases between the germline ends. The CDR3 DNA reads TGTGCCAGTAGTATTTACTCGGTCGACAGTGTTAACACTGAAGCTTTCTTT. Amino acids: CASSIYSVDSVNTEAFF.

This chain uses TRBV5-1 with TRBJ2-1; D is perhaps TRBD2 (6 bases). Trimming removed 0 bases from V and 5 bases from J, with 15 bases in between. This CDR3 region has 16 residues. Per the germline V gene, CDR1 is SGHRS and CDR2 is YFSETQ. The CDR3 loop reads CASSLERGIRNNEQFF. CDR3 nucleotide sequence: TGCGCCAGCAGCTTGGAGCGCGGGATTAGGAACAATGAGCAGTTCTTC.

The genes are TRBV11-2 and TRBJ2-2; D is uncertain. The ends were cut back, 4 bases at V and 4 bases at J, with 16 bases in the middle. The CDR3 loop spans 16 amino acids. Germline loops: CDR1 SGHAT, CDR2 FQNNGV. The CDR3 sequence is CASSSLMDPGTGELFF. CDR3 bases: TGTGCCAGCAGCTCCTTGATGGACCCGGGCACCGGGGAGCTGTTTTTT.

The chain employs TRBV6-2 or TRBV6-3 and TRBJ2-1, with TRBD2 matching over 14 bases. Germline V gene lookup returns CDR1 MNHEY and CDR2 SVGEGT. Losses at the gene ends were 5 bases for V and 9 bases for J; bases not matched to a gene: 6. The CDR3 covers 15 residues. In DNA, the CDR3 is TGTGCCAGCAGTCAGACTAGCGGGAGGGCTGGTGAGCAGTTCTTC. Protein product: CASSQTSGRAGEQFF.

The table lists this clone with a count of one. The chain links TRBV9 to TRBJ2-3; 12 bases match TRBD1. The CDR3 spans 16 residues. V lost 4 bases, J lost 5 bases, and 8 bases stayed unmatched. Per the germline V gene, CDR1 is SGDLS and CDR2 is YYNGEE. The CDR3 loop is CASSPPRDRGLDTQYF. In nucleotides, the CDR3 is TGTGCCAGCAGCCCCCCTAGGGACAGGGGGCTAGATACGCAGTATTTT.

The chain uses TRBV5-1 and TRBJ1-1; unclear D gene. Trimming took 0 bases from V and 0 from J, leaving 6 bases between them. This CDR3 has 14 residues. CDR1 and CDR2 (germline): SGHRS, YFSETQ. The CDR3 bases are TGCGCCAGCAGCTTGGGAGGGATGAACACTGAAGCTTTCTTT. It encodes CASSLGGMNTEAFF.

The CDR3 loop is CASSQALMNTEAFF. CDR3 coding DNA: TGCGCCAGCAGCCAAGCCCTTATGAACACTGAAGCTTTCTTT. The chain recombines TRBV4-3 with TRBJ1-1; no firm D call. There are 14 residues in the CDR3. Trimming removed 1 base at V and 0 bases at J, with 6 bases between. Germline V gives CDR1 LGHNA, CDR2 YSLEER.

This clone was found once. The V gene is TRBV7-2, the J gene TRBJ1-4, with 7 bases fitting TRBD1. Per the germline V gene, CDR1 is SGHTA and CDR2 is FQGNSA. The trim removed 3 bases at V and 6 bases at J, leaving 1 base unmatched. The CDR3 runs to 13 residues. The CDR3 bases are TGTGCCAGCAGCTTCGGGACAGATGAAAAACTGTTTTTT. Protein: CASSFGTDEKLFF.

The CDR3 protein is CASSLSRSEGYTF. In DNA form, the CDR3 reads TGTGCCAGCAGCTTAAGTCGGTCGGAAGGCTACACCTTC. V and J are TRBV7-8 and TRBJ1-2, with D unresolved. Trimming cost V 2 bases and J 8 bases, with 12 bases left between them. CDR1 is SGHVS and CDR2 is FQNEAQ in the germline V gene. The CDR3 consists of 13 residues.

This rearrangement joins TRBV6-5 to TRBJ1-2, with a tentative D call TRBD1 (5 bases). The germline V gene has CDR1 MNHEY and CDR2 SVGAGI. The CDR3 is 12 amino acids. Trimming took off 10 bases at V and 4 bases at J, with 13 bases between the two ends. The CDR3: CATSTVVYGYTF. The CDR3, as DNA: TGTGCCACCTCGACAGTAGTCTATGGCTACACCTTC.

The chain combines TRBV3-1 (or the pseudogene TRBV3-2) with TRBJ2-1, with 8 positions matching TRBD1. The germline gives CDR1 LGHDT, CDR2 YNNKEL (reference sequence). CDR3 length: 13 amino acids. With 2 bases clipped from V and 6 bases from J, the junction kept 0 bases outside the gene matches. The CDR3 sequence: CASSQQGANEQFF. In DNA form, the CDR3 reads TGTGCCAGCAGCCAACAGGGGGCCAATGAGCAGTTCTTC.

The V call is TRBV19, the J call TRBJ1-2, with a tentative D call TRBD1 (5 bases). Between the trimmed V and J ends, which lost 3 bases and 10 bases, there was a span of 18 bases. Per germline, CDR1 LNHDA and CDR2 SQIVND (reference sequence). CDR3 length equals 14 residues. In DNA form, the CDR3 reads TGTGCCAGTAGTATCCGCGGCCAGGGCATAACCTACACCTTC. This translates into CASSIRGQGITYTF.

The CDR3 loop reads CASSSLAGYNEQFF. Written as DNA, the CDR3 is TGTGCCAGCAGCTCTCTAGCGGGTTACAATGAGCAGTTCTTC. The rearrangement joins TRBV7-9 to TRBJ2-1, with 8 nucleotides matching TRBD2. Germline V gene data show CDR1 as SEHNR and CDR2 as FQNEAQ (reference sequence). The CDR3 is 14 amino acids. The junction had 3 bases not matched to a gene; V was cut back by 4 bases and J by 4 bases.

The gene calls are TRBV30 and TRBJ1-1; TRBD1 matches 9 bases. The V gene end was trimmed by 2 bases and the J gene end by 3 bases; junction bases not matched to a gene: 7. CDR1 is GTSNPN and CDR2 is SVGIG in the germline V gene (reference sequence). The CDR3 is made up of 15 amino acids. CDR3 in amino acids: CAWSLPGQGYTEAFF. The CDR3 DNA reads TGTGCCTGGAGTCTGCCGGGACAGGGCTACACTGAAGCTTTCTTT. Based on the CDR3 plus reference TRBV30 and TRBJ1-1, the full variable domain is SQTIHQWPATLVQPVGSPLSLECTVEGTSNPNLYWYRQAAGRGLQLLFYSVGIGQISSEVPQNLSASRPQDRQFILSSKKLLLSDSGFYLCAWSLPGQGYTEAFFGQGTRLTVV.

The chain links TRBV10-3 to TRBJ2-7; 8 nucleotides agree with TRBD1. Germline V gene data show CDR1 as ENHRY and CDR2 as SYGVKD. This CDR3 has 15 residues. V was clipped by 0 bases and J by 5 bases; unmatched bases: 6. The chain's CDR3 is CAISESGQGADEQYF. The CDR3 coding sequence is TGTGCCATCAGTGAGTCGGGGCAGGGGGCCGACGAGCAGTACTTC.

The chain links TRBV30 to TRBJ2-7; 12 bases map to TRBD1. This CDR3 contains 17 residues. Germline assignment: CDR1 GTSNPN and CDR2 SVGIG (reference sequence). Unmatched junction bases numbered 12, after V lost 3 bases and J lost 3 bases. The CDR3: CAWSPQVWDRGLYEQYF. The CDR3 DNA reads TGTGCCTGGAGCCCACAGGTTTGGGACAGGGGGCTCTACGAGCAGTACTTC. Looking up the rest from reference TRBV30 and TRBJ2-7 gives the full variable domain: SQTIHQWPATLVQPVGSPLSLECTVEGTSNPNLYWYRQAAGRGLQLLFYSVGIGQISSEVPQNLSASRPQDRQFILSSKKLLLSDSGFYLCAWSPQVWDRGLYEQYFGPGTRLTVT.